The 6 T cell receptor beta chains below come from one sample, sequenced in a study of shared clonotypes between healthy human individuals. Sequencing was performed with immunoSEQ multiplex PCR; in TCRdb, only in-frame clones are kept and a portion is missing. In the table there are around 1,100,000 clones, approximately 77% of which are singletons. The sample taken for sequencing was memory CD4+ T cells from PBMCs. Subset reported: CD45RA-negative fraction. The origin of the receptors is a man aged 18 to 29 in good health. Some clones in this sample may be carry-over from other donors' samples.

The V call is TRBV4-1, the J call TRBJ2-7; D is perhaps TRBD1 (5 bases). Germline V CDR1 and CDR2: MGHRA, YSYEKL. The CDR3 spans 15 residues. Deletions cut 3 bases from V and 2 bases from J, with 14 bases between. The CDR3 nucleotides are TGCGCCAGCAGCCACCTCCGACAGCAAGCCTACGAGCAGTACTTC. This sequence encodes CASSHLRQQAYEQYF.

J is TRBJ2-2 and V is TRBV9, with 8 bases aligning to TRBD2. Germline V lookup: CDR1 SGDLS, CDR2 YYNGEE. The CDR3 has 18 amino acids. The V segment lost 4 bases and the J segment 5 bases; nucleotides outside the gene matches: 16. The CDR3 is CASSPPLGAGGGTGELFF. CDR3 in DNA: TGTGCCAGCAGCCCTCCCCTAGGGGCGGGAGGAGGGACCGGGGAGCTGTTTTTT.

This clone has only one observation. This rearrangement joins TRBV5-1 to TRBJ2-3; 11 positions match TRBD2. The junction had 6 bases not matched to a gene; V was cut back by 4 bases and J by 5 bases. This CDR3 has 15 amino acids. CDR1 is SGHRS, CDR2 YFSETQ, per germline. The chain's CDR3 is CASSQLAGAGDTQYF. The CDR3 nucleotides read TGCGCCAGCAGCCAACTAGCGGGAGCGGGAGATACGCAGTATTTT.

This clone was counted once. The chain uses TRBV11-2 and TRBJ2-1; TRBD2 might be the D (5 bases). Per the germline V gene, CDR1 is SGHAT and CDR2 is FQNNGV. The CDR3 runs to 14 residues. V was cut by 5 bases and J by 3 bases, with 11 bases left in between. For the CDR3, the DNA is TGTGCCAGCAGCCCCTTAACTAGCTACAATGAGCAGTTCTTC. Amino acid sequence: CASSPLTSYNEQFF.

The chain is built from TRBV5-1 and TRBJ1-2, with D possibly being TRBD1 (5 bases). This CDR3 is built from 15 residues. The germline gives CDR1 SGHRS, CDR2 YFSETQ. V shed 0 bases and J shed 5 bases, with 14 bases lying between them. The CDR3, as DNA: TGCGCCAGCAGCTTGGGTTTTCGAGAGGGGTATGGCTACACCTTC. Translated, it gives CASSLGFREGYGYTF.

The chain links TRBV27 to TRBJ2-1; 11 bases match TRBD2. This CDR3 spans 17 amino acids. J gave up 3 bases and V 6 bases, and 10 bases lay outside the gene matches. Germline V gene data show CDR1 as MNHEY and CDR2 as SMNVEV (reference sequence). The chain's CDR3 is CASSPRRTSGLYNEQFF. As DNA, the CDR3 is TGTGCCAGCAGCCCACGCAGGACTAGCGGGCTCTACAATGAGCAGTTCTTC.